This T cell receptor beta chain was identified in a study of patients and donors after allogeneic stem cell transplantation. Each CDR3 protein gets one entry after TCRdb re-called the RT-PCR reads with MiXCR. This sample yields about 2,600 distinct CDR3 sequences, of which around a sixth are seen a single time; about 20% belongs to the top ten. There are 14 residues in the CDR3. Trimming removed 6 bases from V and 2 bases from J; junction bases left unmatched: 3. The chain joins TRBV12-3 or TRBV12-4 to TRBJ2-1; 8 bases map to TRBD1. Sample: blood, either unsorted or a sorted T cell fraction (not recorded which). This clonotype was sampled from a human donor who was either an allogeneic HSCT recipient or a stem cell or donor lymphocyte infusion donor (not recorded which). It is not recorded whose cells these are; they may come from a transplant donor. CDR3 in DNA: TGTGCCAGCAGCCCACAGGGGGCCTACAATGAGCAGTTCTTC. This encodes CASSPQGAYNEQFF.